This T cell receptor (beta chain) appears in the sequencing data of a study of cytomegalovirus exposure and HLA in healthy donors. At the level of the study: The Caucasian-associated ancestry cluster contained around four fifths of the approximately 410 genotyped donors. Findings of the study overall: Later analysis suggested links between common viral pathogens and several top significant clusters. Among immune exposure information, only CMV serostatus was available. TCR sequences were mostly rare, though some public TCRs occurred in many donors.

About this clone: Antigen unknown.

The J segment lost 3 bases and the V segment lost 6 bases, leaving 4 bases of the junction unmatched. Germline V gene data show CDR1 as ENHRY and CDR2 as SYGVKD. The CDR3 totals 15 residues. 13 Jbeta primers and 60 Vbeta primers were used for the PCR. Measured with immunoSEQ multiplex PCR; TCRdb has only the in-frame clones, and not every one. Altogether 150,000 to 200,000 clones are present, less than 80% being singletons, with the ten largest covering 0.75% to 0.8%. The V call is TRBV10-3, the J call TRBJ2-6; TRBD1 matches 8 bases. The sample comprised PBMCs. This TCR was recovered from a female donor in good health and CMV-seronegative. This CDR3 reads CAISRGQYGANVLTF. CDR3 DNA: TGTGCCATCAGCAGGGGGCAGTATGGGGCCAACGTCCTGACTTTC.